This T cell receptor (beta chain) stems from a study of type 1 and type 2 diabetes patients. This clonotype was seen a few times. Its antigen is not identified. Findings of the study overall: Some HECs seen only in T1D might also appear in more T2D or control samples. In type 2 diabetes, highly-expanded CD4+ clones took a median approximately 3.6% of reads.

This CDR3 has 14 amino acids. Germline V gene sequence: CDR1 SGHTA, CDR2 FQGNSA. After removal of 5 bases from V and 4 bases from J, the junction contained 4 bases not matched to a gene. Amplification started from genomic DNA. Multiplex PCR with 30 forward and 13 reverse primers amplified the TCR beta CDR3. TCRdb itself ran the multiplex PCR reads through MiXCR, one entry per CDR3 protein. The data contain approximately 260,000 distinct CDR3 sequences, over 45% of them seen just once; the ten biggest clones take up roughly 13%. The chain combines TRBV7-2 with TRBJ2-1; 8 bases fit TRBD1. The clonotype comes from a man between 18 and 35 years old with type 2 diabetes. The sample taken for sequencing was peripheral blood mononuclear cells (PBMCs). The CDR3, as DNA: TGTGCCAGCAGCCTCGGGACAGGATACAATGAGCAGTTCTTC. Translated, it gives CASSLGTGYNEQFF.